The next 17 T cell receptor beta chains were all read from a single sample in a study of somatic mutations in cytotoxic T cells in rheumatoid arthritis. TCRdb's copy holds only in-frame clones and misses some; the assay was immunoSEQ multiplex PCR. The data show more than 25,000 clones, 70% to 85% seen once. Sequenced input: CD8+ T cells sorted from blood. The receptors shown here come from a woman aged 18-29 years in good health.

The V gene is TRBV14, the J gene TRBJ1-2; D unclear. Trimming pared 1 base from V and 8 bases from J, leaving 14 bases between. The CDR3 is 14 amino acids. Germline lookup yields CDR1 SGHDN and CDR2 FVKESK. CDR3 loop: CASSQAGPLGGYTF. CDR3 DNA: TGTGCCAGCAGCCAAGCCGGGCCTCTGGGAGGCTACACCTTC.

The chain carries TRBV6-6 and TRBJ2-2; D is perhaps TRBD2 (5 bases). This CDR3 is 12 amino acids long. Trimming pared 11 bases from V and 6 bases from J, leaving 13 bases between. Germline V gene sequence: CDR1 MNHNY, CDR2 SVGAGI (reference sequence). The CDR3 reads CAGLNAAGELFF. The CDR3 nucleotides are TGTGCCGGACTTAACGCGGCCGGGGAGCTGTTTTTT.

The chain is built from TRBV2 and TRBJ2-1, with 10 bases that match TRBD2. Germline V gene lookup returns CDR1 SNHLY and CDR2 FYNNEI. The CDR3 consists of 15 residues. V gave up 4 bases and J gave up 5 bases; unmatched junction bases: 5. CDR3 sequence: CASSGGLADNNEQFF. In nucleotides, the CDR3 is TGTGCCAGCAGTGGAGGACTAGCGGACAACAATGAGCAGTTCTTC.

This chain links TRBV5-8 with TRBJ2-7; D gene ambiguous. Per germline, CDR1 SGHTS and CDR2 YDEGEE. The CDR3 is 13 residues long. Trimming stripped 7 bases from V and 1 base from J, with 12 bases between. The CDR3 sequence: CASPSSGSYEQYF. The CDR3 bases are TGTGCCAGCCCTTCGAGTGGGTCCTACGAGCAGTACTTC.

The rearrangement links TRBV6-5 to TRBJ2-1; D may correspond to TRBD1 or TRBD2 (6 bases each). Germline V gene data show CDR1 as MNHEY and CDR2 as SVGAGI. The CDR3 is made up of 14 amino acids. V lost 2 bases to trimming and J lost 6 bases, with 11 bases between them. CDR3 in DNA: TGTGCCAGCAGTTACGGGGGGCGCATCAATGAGCAGTTCTTC. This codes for CASSYGGRINEQFF.

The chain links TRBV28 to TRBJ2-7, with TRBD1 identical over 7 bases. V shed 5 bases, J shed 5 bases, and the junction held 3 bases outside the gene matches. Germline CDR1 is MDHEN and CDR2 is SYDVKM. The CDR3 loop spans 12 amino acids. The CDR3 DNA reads TGTGCCAGCAGTGACAGGGACGACGAGCAGTACGTC. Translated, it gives CASSDRDDEQYV.

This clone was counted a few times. In DNA form, the CDR3 reads TGTGCCAGCAGCTTAGAGGCGGGACTGGGGGCCAATGAGCAGTTCTTC. Its protein product is CASSLEAGLGANEQFF. V gene TRBV11-3 combines with J gene TRBJ2-1; D tentatively reads TRBD1 or TRBD2 (6 bases each). Germline-derived CDR1 and CDR2 are SGHNT and YENEEA. V lost 0 bases and J 6 bases, leaving 15 bases between the germline ends. There are 16 residues in the CDR3.

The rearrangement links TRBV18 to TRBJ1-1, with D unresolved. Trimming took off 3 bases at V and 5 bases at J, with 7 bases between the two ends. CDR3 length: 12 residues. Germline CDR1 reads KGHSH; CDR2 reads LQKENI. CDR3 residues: CASSPPGTEAFF. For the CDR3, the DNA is TGTGCCAGCTCACCCCCGGGGACTGAAGCTTTCTTT.

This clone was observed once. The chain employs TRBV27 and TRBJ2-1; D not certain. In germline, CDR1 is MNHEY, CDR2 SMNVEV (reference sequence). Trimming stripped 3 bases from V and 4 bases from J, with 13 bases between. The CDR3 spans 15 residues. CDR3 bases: TGTGCCAGCAGTTTTACCCCCATCGTGTACAATGAGCAGTTCTTC. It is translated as CASSFTPIVYNEQFF.

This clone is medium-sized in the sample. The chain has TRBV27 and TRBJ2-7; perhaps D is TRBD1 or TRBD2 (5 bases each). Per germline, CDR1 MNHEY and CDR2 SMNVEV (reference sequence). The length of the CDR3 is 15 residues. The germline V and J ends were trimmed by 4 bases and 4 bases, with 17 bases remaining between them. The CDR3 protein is CASSSRDPILYEQYF. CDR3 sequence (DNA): TGTGCCAGCAGTTCCCGGGACCCAATCCTTTACGAGCAGTACTTC.

CDR3 sequence: CASPSGGYGYTF. In DNA form, the CDR3 reads TGTGCCAGCCCGAGTGGGGGTTATGGCTACACCTTC. The rearrangement joins TRBV6-1 to TRBJ1-2; D is perhaps TRBD1 (5 bases). Germline V CDR1 and CDR2: MNHNS, SASEGT. V was pared by 8 bases and J by 5 bases, with 12 bases between. This CDR3 region has 12 residues.

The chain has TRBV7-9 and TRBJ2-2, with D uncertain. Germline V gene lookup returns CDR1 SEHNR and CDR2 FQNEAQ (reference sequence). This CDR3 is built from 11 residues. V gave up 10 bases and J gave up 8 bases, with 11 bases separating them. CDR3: CAIPPEGELFF. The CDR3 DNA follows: TGTGCCATTCCCCCGGAGGGGGAGCTGTTTTTT.

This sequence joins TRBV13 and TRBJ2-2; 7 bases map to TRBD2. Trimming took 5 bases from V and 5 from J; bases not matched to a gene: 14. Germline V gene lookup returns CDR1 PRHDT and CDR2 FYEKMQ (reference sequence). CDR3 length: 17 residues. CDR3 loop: CASSQRTSGVGTGELFF. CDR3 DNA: TGTGCCAGCAGCCAACGGACTAGTGGGGTCGGAACCGGGGAGCTGTTTTTT.

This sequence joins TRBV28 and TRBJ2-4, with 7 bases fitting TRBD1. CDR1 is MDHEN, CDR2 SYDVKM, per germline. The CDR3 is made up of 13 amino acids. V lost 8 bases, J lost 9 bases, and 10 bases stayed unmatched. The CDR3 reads CASGPTGQGIQYF. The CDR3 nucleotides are TGTGCCAGCGGACCGACAGGGCAGGGCATTCAGTACTTC.

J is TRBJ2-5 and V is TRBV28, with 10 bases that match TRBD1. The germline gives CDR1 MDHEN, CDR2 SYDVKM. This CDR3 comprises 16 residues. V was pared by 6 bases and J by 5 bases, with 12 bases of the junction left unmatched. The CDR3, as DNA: TGTGCCAGCAGGTCCCGGGACAGGGGTTCGGGGGAGACCCAGTACTTC. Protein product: CASRSRDRGSGETQYF.

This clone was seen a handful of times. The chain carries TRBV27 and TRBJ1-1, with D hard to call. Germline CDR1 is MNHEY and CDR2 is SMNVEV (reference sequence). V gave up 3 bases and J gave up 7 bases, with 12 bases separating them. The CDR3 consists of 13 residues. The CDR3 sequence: CASSLIGPNEAFF. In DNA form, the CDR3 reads TGTGCCAGCAGTTTGATTGGGCCTAATGAAGCTTTCTTT.

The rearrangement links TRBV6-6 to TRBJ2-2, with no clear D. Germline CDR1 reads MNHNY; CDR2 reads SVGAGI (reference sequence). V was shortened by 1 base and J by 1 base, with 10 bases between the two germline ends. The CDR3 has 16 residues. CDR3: CASSYLADGNTGELFF. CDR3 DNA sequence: TGTGCCAGCAGTTACTTGGCCGACGGGAACACCGGGGAGCTGTTTTTT.